Below, 22 T cell receptor beta chains from the same sample are listed, as sequenced in a study of blood T cell repertoires in COVID-19. Profiled with immunoSEQ multiplex PCR; TCRdb holds only in-frame clones, not every one. The table has 200,000 to 250,000 clones, 83% seen once. Sequencing input: PBMCs or T cells enriched from blood (not recorded which). The receptors were sampled from a woman aged 45-65 years who had been exposed to COVID-19.

This clone has only one observation. This CDR3 reads CASSDDGVGRDTQYF. CDR3 in DNA: TGCGCCAGCAGTGATGACGGTGTGGGGCGGGATACGCAGTATTTT. The genes are TRBV10-1 and TRBJ2-3; D might be TRBD1 (5 bases). In germline, CDR1 is WNHNN, CDR2 SYGVQD (reference sequence). Trimming cost V 3 bases and J 6 bases, with 16 bases left between them. This CDR3 is built from 15 residues.

V usage is TRBV5-5 and J usage is TRBJ1-2, with 8 bases aligning to TRBD1. There are 15 residues in the CDR3. Germline CDR1 and CDR2: SGHKS and YYEKEE (reference sequence). J lost 7 bases, V lost 0 bases, and 8 bases had no gene match. CDR3: CASSLGRGQEAGYTF. The DNA of the CDR3 is TGTGCCAGCAGCTTGGGCAGGGGACAGGAGGCTGGCTACACCTTC.

V is TRBV19 and J is TRBJ1-6; 7 positions match TRBD1. The V segment lost 6 bases and the J segment 0 bases; nucleotides outside the gene matches: 11. Germline-derived CDR1 and CDR2 are LNHDA and SQIVND (reference sequence). The CDR3 is 18 residues long. The CDR3 reads CASREKRTGNSYNSPLHF. The CDR3 coding sequence is TGTGCCAGTAGGGAAAAAAGGACAGGAAACTCCTATAATTCACCCCTCCACTTT.

This clone appeared a few times. This chain connects TRBV13 to TRBJ1-1; D gene uncertain. The V and J ends lost 5 bases and 8 bases respectively, with 15 bases between them. The CDR3 runs to 13 residues. Looked up from germline, CDR1 is PRHDT and CDR2 is FYEKMQ (reference sequence). The CDR3 loop reads CASSIKMSREAFF. As DNA, the CDR3 is TGTGCCAGCAGCATAAAAATGTCGAGGGAAGCTTTCTTT.

The genes are TRBV9 and TRBJ1-6; D unclear. Deletions cut 4 bases from V and 9 bases from J, with 11 bases between. This CDR3 contains 13 residues. Germline values: CDR1 SGDLS, CDR2 YYNGEE. The CDR3 region has the DNA TGTGCCAGCAGCCAAGACTTAGGTTCACCCCTCCACTTT. The encoded protein is CASSQDLGSPLHF.

The rearrangement links TRBV4-1 to TRBJ2-3; D is possibly TRBD2 (6 bases). The germline V and J ends were trimmed by 1 base and 4 bases, with 15 bases remaining between them. CDR3 length: 16 amino acids. Germline loops: CDR1 MGHRA, CDR2 YSYEKL. Here the CDR3 DNA reads TGCGCCAGCAGCCAAGTAAATACGGCGGGGCCAGATACGCAGTATTTT. Its translation: CASSQVNTAGPDTQYF.

CDR3 residues: CASSDPSGGLSEQYF. The CDR3 coding sequence is TGTGCCAGCAGTGATCCTAGCGGGGGGCTTTCCGAGCAGTACTTC. The J gene is TRBJ2-7, the V gene TRBV2; 11 bases map to TRBD2. This CDR3 comprises 15 residues. Per germline, CDR1 SNHLY and CDR2 FYNNEI. Germline trimming cut 3 bases from V and 6 bases from J; bases unmatched to any gene: 7.

The rearrangement joins TRBV3-1 (or the pseudogene TRBV3-2) to TRBJ1-2, with D possibly TRBD1 on 5 matching bases. CDR3 size: 13 residues. CDR1 and CDR2 (germline): LGHDT, YNNKEL (reference sequence). V was trimmed by 4 bases and J by 6 bases, leaving 12 bases between them. CDR3 in DNA: TGTGCCAGCAGCCGGGAGGGACCCCATGGCTACACCTTC. Translation gives CASSREGPHGYTF.

In this sample, this clone turned up a few times. This rearrangement joins TRBV10-3 to TRBJ1-2, with 11 bases matching TRBD1. The CDR3 loop spans 14 amino acids. Germline V lookup: CDR1 ENHRY, CDR2 SYGVKD. V lost 8 bases, J lost 9 bases, and 11 bases stayed unmatched. The CDR3 sequence: CAIRRTGGEYSYTF. Written as DNA, the CDR3 is TGTGCCATCCGCAGGACAGGGGGCGAATATAGCTACACCTTC.

This rearrangement joins TRBV5-4 to TRBJ1-1; D perhaps matches TRBD1 (5 bases). With 2 bases removed from V and 4 bases from J, the gap between germline ends came to 9 bases. Germline V CDR1 and CDR2: SGHNT, YYREEE (reference sequence). The length of the CDR3 is 13 residues. CDR3 residues: CASSFRDSTEAFF. The CDR3 DNA is TGTGCCAGCAGCTTCCGGGACTCCACTGAAGCTTTCTTT.

J is TRBJ2-3 and V is TRBV15, with D perhaps matching TRBD1 (8 bases). Trimming left V 3 bases short and J 4 bases short, with 17 bases between. In germline, CDR1 is LNHNV, CDR2 YYDKDF (reference sequence). The CDR3 loop spans 16 amino acids. CDR3 protein: CATSSGTGGGPDTQYF. In DNA form, the CDR3 reads TGTGCCACCAGCAGCGGCACAGGGGGGGGACCAGATACGCAGTATTTT.

The V gene is TRBV7-2, the J gene TRBJ2-1, with 13 bases that match TRBD2. Germline lookup yields CDR1 SGHTA and CDR2 FQGNSA. This CDR3 is built from 15 residues. Losses at the gene ends were 5 bases for V and 8 bases for J; bases not matched to a gene: 6. CDR3 sequence (DNA): TGTGCCAGCAGCAGGACTAGCGGGGGCCGGTATGAGCAGTTCTTC. It yields the protein CASSRTSGGRYEQFF.

CDR3 loop: CASKAGIPGGTEAFF. The CDR3 DNA reads as TGCGCCAGCAAAGCGGGGATCCCGGGGGGCACTGAAGCTTTCTTT. This chain joins TRBV4-1 and TRBJ1-1; a possible D gene is TRBD1 (5 bases). CDR1 MGHRA and CDR2 YSYEKL come from the germline V gene. V lost 7 bases and J 4 bases, leaving 19 bases between the germline ends. The CDR3 runs to 15 residues.

The chain joins TRBV6-5 to TRBJ2-2; D is perhaps TRBD2 (6 bases). The germline V gene encodes CDR1 MNHEY and CDR2 SVGAGI. This CDR3 comprises 14 residues. V gave up 7 bases and J gave up 7 bases, with 16 bases separating them. The DNA of the CDR3 is TGTGCCAGCACCCCTCATGGGGGAGGCGGGGAGCTGTTTTTT. This translates into CASTPHGGGGELFF.

The chain couples TRBV11-2 to TRBJ1-1; 7 bases agree with TRBD1. J was trimmed by 5 bases and V by 6 bases; bases with no gene match: 6. Germline values: CDR1 SGHAT, CDR2 FQNNGV. The CDR3 is 13 residues long. CDR3 region: CASRLTGVTEAFF. The CDR3 DNA reads TGTGCCAGCAGACTCACAGGGGTGACTGAAGCTTTCTTT.

The rearrangement joins TRBV12-5 to TRBJ2-3; the match to TRBD1 covers 9 bases. Trimming took 4 bases from V and 4 from J; bases not matched to a gene: 9. The CDR3 extends over 16 amino acids. Per germline, CDR1 LGHNT and CDR2 FRNRAP. CDR3 bases: TGTGCTAGTGGTTATGGGACAGGGAGGATTCCAGATACGCAGTATTTT. Translating gives CASGYGTGRIPDTQYF.

The CDR3 nucleotides read TGTGCCAGCAGCATCACAGGGGAGGTTGGCTATGGCTACACCTTC. It specifies CASSITGEVGYGYTF. The chain is built from TRBV7-2 and TRBJ1-2; TRBD1 aligns across 7 bases. Germline V gene lookup returns CDR1 SGHTA and CDR2 FQGNSA. The CDR3 consists of 15 residues. V gave up 5 bases and J gave up 4 bases; unmatched junction bases: 10.

This sequence joins TRBV5-4 and TRBJ2-7, with D tentatively TRBD1 (6 bases). CDR1 is SGHNT, CDR2 YYREEE, per germline (reference sequence). This CDR3 is built from 15 residues. V gave up 4 bases and J gave up 5 bases, with 19 bases separating them. The CDR3: CASSQQGKDLHEQYF. The CDR3 nucleotides are TGTGCCAGCAGCCAACAGGGAAAGGACCTGCACGAGCAGTACTTC.

The chain uses TRBV5-1 and TRBJ2-1; TRBD1 matches 7 bases. Germline trimming cut 0 bases from V and 3 bases from J; bases unmatched to any gene: 6. Germline lookup yields CDR1 SGHRS and CDR2 YFSETQ. This CDR3 spans 16 amino acids. CDR3 sequence (DNA): TGCGCCAGCAGCTTGGTACAAGGGGGCATCTACAATGAGCAGTTCTTC. The encoded protein is CASSLVQGGIYNEQFF.

The CDR3 reads CASSYSPRGEAFF. The CDR3 nucleotides read TGTGCCAGCAGTTACTCTCCGAGGGGGGAAGCTTTCTTT. The gene calls are TRBV6-2 or TRBV6-3 and TRBJ1-1, with D tentatively TRBD1 (6 bases). With 0 bases removed from V and 8 bases from J, the gap between germline ends came to 10 bases. CDR1 MNHEY and CDR2 SVGEGT come from the germline V gene. This CDR3 comprises 13 residues.

The chain is built from TRBV12-3 or TRBV12-4 and TRBJ2-7, with D perhaps matching TRBD1 (6 bases). Deletions cut 6 bases from V and 7 bases from J, with 13 bases between. The CDR3 has 12 amino acids. This CDR3 reads CASSQDSLEQYF. CDR3 nucleotides: TGTGCCAGCAGCCAGGACAGCTTGGAGCAGTACTTC.

V usage is TRBV2 and J usage is TRBJ1-6, with unresolved D. CDR1 is SNHLY and CDR2 is FYNNEI in the germline V gene. V was pared by 5 bases and J by 6 bases, with 11 bases between. This CDR3 has 14 amino acids. CDR3 bases: TGTGCCAGCAGTTATTTCGGGTCTAATTCACCCCTCCACTTT. Residues: CASSYFGSNSPLHF.